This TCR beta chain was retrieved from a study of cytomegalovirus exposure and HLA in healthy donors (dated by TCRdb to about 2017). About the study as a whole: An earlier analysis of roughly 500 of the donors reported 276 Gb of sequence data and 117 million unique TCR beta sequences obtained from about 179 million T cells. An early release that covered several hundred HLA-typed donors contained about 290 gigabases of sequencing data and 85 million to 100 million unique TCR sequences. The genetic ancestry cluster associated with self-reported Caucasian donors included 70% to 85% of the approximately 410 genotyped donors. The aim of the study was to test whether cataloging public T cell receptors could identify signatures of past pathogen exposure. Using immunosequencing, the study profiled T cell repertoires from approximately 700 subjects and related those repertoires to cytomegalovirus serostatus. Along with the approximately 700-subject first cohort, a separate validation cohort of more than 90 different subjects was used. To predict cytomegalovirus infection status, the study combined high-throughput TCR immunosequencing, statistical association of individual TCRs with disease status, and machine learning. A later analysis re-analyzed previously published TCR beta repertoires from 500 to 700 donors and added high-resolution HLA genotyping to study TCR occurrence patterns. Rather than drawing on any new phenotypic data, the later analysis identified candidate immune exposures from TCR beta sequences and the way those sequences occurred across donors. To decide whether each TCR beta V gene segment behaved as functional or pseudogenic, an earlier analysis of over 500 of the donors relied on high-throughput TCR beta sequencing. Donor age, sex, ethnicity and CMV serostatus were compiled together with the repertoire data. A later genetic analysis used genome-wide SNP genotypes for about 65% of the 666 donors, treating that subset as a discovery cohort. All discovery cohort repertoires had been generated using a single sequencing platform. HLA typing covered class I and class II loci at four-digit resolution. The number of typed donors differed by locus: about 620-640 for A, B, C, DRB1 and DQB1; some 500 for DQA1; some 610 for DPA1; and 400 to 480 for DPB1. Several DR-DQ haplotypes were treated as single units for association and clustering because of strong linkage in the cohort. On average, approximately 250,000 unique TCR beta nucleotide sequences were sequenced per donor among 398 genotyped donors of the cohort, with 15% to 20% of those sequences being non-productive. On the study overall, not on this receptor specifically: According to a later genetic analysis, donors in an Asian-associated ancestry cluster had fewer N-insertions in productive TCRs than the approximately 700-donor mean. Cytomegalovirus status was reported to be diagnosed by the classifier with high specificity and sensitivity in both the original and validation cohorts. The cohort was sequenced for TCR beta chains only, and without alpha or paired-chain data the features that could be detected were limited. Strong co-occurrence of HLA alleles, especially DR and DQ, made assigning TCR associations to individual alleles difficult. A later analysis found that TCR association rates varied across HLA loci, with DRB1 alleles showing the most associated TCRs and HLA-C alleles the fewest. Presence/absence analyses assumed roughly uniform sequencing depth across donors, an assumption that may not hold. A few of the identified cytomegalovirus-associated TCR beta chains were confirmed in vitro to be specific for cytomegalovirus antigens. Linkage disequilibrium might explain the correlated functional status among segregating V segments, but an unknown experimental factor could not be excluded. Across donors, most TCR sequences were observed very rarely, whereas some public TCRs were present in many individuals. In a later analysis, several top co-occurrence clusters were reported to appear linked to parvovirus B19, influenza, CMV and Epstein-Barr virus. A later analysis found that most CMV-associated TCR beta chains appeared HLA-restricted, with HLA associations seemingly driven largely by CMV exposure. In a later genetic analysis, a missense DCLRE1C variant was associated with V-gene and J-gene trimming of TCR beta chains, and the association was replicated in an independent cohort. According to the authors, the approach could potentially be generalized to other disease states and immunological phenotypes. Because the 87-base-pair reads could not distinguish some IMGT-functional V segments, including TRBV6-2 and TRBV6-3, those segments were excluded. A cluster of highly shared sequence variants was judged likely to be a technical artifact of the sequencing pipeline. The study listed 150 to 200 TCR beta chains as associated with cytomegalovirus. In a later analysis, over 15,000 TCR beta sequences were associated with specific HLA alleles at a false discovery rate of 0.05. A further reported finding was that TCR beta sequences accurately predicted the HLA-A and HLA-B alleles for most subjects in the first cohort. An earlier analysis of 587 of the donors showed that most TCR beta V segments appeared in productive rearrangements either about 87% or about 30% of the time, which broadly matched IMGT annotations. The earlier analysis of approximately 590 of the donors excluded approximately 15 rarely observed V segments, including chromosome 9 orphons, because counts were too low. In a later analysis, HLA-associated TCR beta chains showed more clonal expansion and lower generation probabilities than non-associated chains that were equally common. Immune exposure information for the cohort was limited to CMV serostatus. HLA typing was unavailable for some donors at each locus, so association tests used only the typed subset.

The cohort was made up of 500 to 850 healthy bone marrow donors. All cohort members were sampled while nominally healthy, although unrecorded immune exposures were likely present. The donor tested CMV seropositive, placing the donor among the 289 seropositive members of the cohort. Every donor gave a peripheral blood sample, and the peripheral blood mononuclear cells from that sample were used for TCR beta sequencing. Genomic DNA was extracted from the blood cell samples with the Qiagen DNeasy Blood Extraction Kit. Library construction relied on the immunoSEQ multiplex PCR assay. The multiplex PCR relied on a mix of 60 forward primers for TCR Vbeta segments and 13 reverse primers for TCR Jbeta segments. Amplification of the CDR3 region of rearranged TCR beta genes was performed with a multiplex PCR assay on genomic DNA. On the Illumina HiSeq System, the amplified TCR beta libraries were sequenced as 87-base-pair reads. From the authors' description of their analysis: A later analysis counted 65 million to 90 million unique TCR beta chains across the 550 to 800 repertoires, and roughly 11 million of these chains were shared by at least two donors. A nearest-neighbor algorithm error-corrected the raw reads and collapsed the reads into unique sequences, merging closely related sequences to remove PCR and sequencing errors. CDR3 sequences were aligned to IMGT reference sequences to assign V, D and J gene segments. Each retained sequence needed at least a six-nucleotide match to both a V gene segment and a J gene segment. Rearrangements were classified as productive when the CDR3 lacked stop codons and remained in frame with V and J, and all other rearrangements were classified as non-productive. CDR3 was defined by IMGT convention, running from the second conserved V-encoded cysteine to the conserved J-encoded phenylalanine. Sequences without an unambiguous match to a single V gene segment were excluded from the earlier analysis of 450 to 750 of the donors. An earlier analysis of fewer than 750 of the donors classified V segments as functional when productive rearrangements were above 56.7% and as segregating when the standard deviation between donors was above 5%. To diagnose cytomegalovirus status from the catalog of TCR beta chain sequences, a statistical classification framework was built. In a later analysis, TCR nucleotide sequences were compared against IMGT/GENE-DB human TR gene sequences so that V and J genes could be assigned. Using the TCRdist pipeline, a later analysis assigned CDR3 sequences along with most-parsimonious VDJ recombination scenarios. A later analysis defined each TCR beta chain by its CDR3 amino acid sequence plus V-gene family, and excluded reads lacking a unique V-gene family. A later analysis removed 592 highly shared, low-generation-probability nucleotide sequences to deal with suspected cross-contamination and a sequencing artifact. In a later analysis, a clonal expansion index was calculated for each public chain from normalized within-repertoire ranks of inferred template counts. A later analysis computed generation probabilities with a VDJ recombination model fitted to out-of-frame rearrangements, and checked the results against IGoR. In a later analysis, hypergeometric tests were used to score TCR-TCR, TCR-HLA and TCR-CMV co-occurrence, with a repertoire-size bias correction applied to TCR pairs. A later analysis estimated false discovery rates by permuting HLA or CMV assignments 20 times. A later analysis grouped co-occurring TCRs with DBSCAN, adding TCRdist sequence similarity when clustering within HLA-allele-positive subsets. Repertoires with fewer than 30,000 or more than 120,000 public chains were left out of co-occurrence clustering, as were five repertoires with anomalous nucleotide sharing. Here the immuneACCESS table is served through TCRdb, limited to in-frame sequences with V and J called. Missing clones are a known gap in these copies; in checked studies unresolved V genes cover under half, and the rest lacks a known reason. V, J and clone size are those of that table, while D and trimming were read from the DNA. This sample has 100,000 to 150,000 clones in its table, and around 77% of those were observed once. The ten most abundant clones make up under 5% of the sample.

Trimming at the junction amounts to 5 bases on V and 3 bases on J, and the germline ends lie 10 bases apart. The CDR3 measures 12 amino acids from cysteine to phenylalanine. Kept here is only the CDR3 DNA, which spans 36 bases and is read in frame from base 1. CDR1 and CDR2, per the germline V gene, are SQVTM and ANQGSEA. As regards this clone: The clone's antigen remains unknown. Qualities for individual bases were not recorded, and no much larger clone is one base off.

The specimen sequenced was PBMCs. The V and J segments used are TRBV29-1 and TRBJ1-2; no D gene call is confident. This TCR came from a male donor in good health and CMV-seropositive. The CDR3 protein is CSVRDNHYGYTF. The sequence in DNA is TGCAGCGTTCGCGATAACCACTATGGCTACACCTTC.